Shown below are 25 T cell receptor beta chains from a single sample sequenced in a study of radiotherapy plus CTLA-4 blockade in lung cancer. Generated by immunoSEQ multiplex PCR, the TCRdb table keeps only in-frame clones and is missing some. This table holds 40,000 or so clones, around 79% found once. The sequencing here drew on peripheral blood, taken from a patient treated with radiotherapy plus ipilimumab. The receptors were sampled from a human donor with non-small cell lung cancer who had stable disease on radiotherapy plus ipilimumab.

This clone was counted once. This rearrangement joins TRBV7-2 to TRBJ2-3; 9 nucleotides match TRBD2. Germline trimming cut 1 base from V and 4 bases from J; bases unmatched to any gene: 12. The CDR3 length is 18 residues. Germline V CDR1 and CDR2: SGHTA, FQGNSA. CDR3 coding DNA: TGTGCCAGCAGCTTAGTTGCGGGGGGGCGCATTGGTGCAGATACGCAGTATTTT. Its translation: CASSLVAGGRIGADTQYF. The full variable domain, with the rest looked up from reference TRBV7-2 and TRBJ2-3, is GAGVSQSPSNKVTEKGKDVELRCDPISGHTALYWYRQSLGQGLEFLIYFQGNSAPDKSGLPSDRFSAERTGGSVSTLTIQRTQQEDSAVYLCASSLVAGGRIGADTQYFGPGTRLTVL.

In nucleotides, the CDR3 is TGTGCCAGCAGCTTCCGGACAGGGAGCACAGATACGCAGTATTTT. This codes for CASSFRTGSTDTQYF. The V and J genes are TRBV5-4 and TRBJ2-3; 8 positions agree with TRBD1. The junction had 2 bases not matched to a gene; V was cut back by 2 bases and J by 0 bases. The CDR3 consists of 15 residues. CDR1 SGHNT and CDR2 YYREEE come from the germline V gene (reference sequence).

The rearrangement joins TRBV7-2 to TRBJ1-3; no definite D call. Trimming removed 1 base from V and 0 bases from J, with 16 bases in between. The CDR3 has 18 residues. Per the germline V gene, CDR1 is SGHTA and CDR2 is FQGNSA. The DNA of the CDR3 is TGTGCCAGCAGCTTAGTGAGTAGCAGGACCAACTCTGGAAACACCATATATTTT. Its protein product is CASSLVSSRTNSGNTIYF.

This chain joins TRBV11-2 and TRBJ1-5, with TRBD1 matching over 7 bases. Losses at the gene ends were 0 bases for V and 6 bases for J; bases not matched to a gene: 5. The germline CDR1 and CDR2 sequences are SGHAT and FQNNGV. CDR3 length: 15 amino acids. The CDR3 DNA is TGTGCCAGCAGCTTAGATCCCAGGGGGAGTCAGCCCCAGCATTTT. Protein: CASSLDPRGSQPQHF.

This chain connects TRBV28 to TRBJ2-1; D remains ambiguous. The CDR3 is 11 residues long. Germline CDR1 reads MDHEN; CDR2 reads SYDVKM. V lost 1 base and J 9 bases, leaving 4 bases between the germline ends. CDR3 loop: CASSLSTEQFF. The CDR3 DNA follows: TGTGCCAGCAGTTTATCGACTGAGCAGTTCTTC.

The chain has TRBV11-3 and TRBJ2-4, with a possible D match to TRBD2 (6 bases). CDR3 length equals 16 residues. Germline loops: CDR1 SGHNT, CDR2 YENEEA. Trimming left V 5 bases short and J 0 bases short, with 14 bases between. CDR3 protein: CASSLGGDGAKNIQYF. The DNA of the CDR3 is TGTGCCAGCAGCCTAGGAGGGGACGGAGCCAAAAACATTCAGTACTTC.

This clone has just one count. The rearrangement links TRBV9 to TRBJ2-5, with D possibly TRBD2 on 6 matching bases. Trimming pared 0 bases from V and 5 bases from J, leaving 14 bases between. Germline V gene data show CDR1 as SGDLS and CDR2 as YYNGEE. The CDR3 spans 15 residues. CDR3 nucleotide sequence: TGTGCCAGCAGCGTAGGGGCTAGCGATGGTGAGACCCAGTACTTC. Its protein is CASSVGASDGETQYF.

The V and J genes are TRBV14 and TRBJ2-1; D unclear. The CDR3 loop spans 13 amino acids. CDR1 SGHDN and CDR2 FVKESK come from the germline V gene. Between the trimmed V and J ends, which lost 2 bases and 5 bases, there was a span of 7 bases. CDR3 residues: CASSQIWDNEQFF. As DNA, the CDR3 is TGTGCCAGCAGCCAAATTTGGGACAATGAGCAGTTCTTC.

The rearrangement uses TRBV9 and TRBJ1-4; weak D call: TRBD1 (6 bases). This CDR3 has 15 amino acids. The germline V and J ends were trimmed by 2 bases and 0 bases, with 8 bases remaining between them. Looked up from germline, CDR1 is SGDLS and CDR2 is YYNGEE. The CDR3, as DNA: TGTGCCAGCAGCGTCAGGGGTGCAACTAATGAAAAACTGTTTTTT. It encodes CASSVRGATNEKLFF.

The chain has TRBV9 and TRBJ1-1, with 9 bases that match TRBD1. After removal of 3 bases from V and 4 bases from J, the junction contained 4 bases not matched to a gene. The CDR3 contains 14 residues. Germline values: CDR1 SGDLS, CDR2 YYNGEE. The CDR3 reads CASSEQGAGTEAFF. The CDR3 DNA reads as TGTGCCAGCAGCGAACAGGGGGCGGGCACTGAAGCTTTCTTT.

This clone was counted between two and nine times. V gene TRBV5-1 combines with J gene TRBJ2-2; weak D call: TRBD2 (5 bases). The CDR3 runs to 14 residues. The ends were cut back, 6 bases at V and 1 base at J, with 10 bases in the middle. Germline V gene data show CDR1 as SGHRS and CDR2 as YFSETQ. The CDR3 sequence: CASMSGLNTGELFF. The CDR3 DNA follows: TGCGCCAGCATGTCGGGGTTGAACACCGGGGAGCTGTTTTTT.

CDR3 sequence (DNA): TGCGCCAGCAGCCAAGATGACAGGGGGCTAGGCGGCTACACCTTC. Protein product: CASSQDDRGLGGYTF. This chain joins TRBV4-3 and TRBJ1-2; 10 bases line up with TRBD1. The V and J ends lost 0 bases and 8 bases, in that order; junction bases with no gene match: 6. The CDR3 length is 15 residues. Germline CDR1 and CDR2: LGHNA and YSLEER.

CDR3 loop: CASSRTSGGRANEQYF. The CDR3 DNA is TGTGCCAGCAGCCGAACTAGCGGGGGTCGGGCAAACGAGCAGTACTTC. This chain links TRBV5-4 with TRBJ2-7, with 11 bases aligning to TRBD2. Germline CDR1 is SGHNT and CDR2 is YYREEE (reference sequence). CDR3 length equals 16 residues. The ends lost 4 bases at V and 5 bases at J; junction bases unmatched: 11.

The V and J genes are TRBV28 and TRBJ2-1; 8 bases map to TRBD2. The V gene's germline CDR1 is MDHEN and CDR2 SYDVKM. With 8 bases clipped from V and 0 bases from J, the junction kept 6 bases outside the gene matches. The length of the CDR3 is 15 residues. The CDR3 loop reads CASEPGGVSYNEQFF. CDR3 DNA: TGTGCCAGCGAACCGGGGGGGGTCTCCTACAATGAGCAGTTCTTC.

The rearrangement joins TRBV19 to TRBJ2-3, with 12 nucleotides matching TRBD2. This CDR3 contains 16 residues. Trimming removed 5 bases from V and 3 bases from J; junction bases left unmatched: 6. CDR1 and CDR2 (germline): LNHDA, SQIVND (reference sequence). CDR3 coding DNA: TGTGCCAGTAGTCTTGCCGGGACTAGCGGGACAGATACGCAGTATTTT. Translating gives CASSLAGTSGTDTQYF.

The rearrangement links TRBV6-5 to TRBJ2-7; 8 bases align to TRBD2. V was pared by 0 bases and J by 2 bases, with 3 bases of the junction left unmatched. The CDR3 is made up of 15 amino acids. The germline gives CDR1 MNHEY, CDR2 SVGAGI. The CDR3 DNA is TGTGCCAGCAGTTACTCAGAACTAGCGGCCTACGAGCAGTACTTC. Translated, it gives CASSYSELAAYEQYF.

The chain carries TRBV6-1 and TRBJ1-2; TRBD1 matches 8 bases. V lost 6 bases, J lost 0 bases, and 3 bases stayed unmatched. From germline, CDR1 is MNHNS and CDR2 SASEGT. The CDR3 covers 14 residues. As DNA, the CDR3 is TGTGCCAGCAGACAGGGGGGTTCTAACTATGGCTACACCTTC. Protein: CASRQGGSNYGYTF.

The chain is built from TRBV5-6 and TRBJ1-1; unclear D gene. This CDR3 is built from 15 residues. Germline assignment: CDR1 SGHDT and CDR2 YYEEEE. V gave up 3 bases and J gave up 0 bases, with 12 bases separating them. Here the CDR3 reads CASSSRVLMNTEAFF. DNA of the CDR3: TGTGCCAGCAGCTCACGAGTTCTCATGAACACTGAAGCTTTCTTT.

This chain links TRBV5-1 with TRBJ2-5; possibly TRBD1 for D (6 bases). The CDR3 is made up of 15 amino acids. The V and J ends lost 2 bases and 2 bases respectively, with 13 bases between them. The germline V gene encodes CDR1 SGHRS and CDR2 YFSETQ. For the CDR3, the DNA is TGCGCCAGCAGCTTTGGGGGCCAGCGGCAAGAGACCCAGTACTTC. Protein product: CASSFGGQRQETQYF. The full variable domain, in which reference TRBV5-1 and TRBJ2-5 provide the parts outside the CDR3, is KAGVTQTPRYLIKTRGQQVTLSCSPISGHRSVSWYQQTPGQGLQFLFEYFSETQRNKGNFPGRFSGRQFSNSRSEMNVSTLELGDSALYLCASSFGGQRQETQYFGPGTRLLVL.

The rearrangement links TRBV5-1 to TRBJ1-5, with TRBD1 identical over 12 bases. The CDR3 is made up of 15 amino acids. CDR1 is SGHRS and CDR2 is YFSETQ in the germline V gene. The junction had 3 bases not matched to a gene; V was cut back by 4 bases and J by 4 bases. The CDR3 DNA is TGCGCCAGCAGCCGGGGACAGGGGGCGAATCAGCCCCAGCATTTT. Its protein is CASSRGQGANQPQHF.

This sequence joins TRBV27 and TRBJ2-5; a weak D match, TRBD1 (6 bases). This CDR3 is 12 amino acids long. Germline CDR1 is MNHEY and CDR2 is SMNVEV (reference sequence). Trimming pared 5 bases from V and 4 bases from J, leaving 8 bases between. The CDR3 sequence: CASSLQGETQYF. CDR3 DNA sequence: TGTGCCAGCAGTCTACAGGGAGAGACCCAGTACTTC.

This chain links TRBV27 with TRBJ1-5; 9 bases are shared with TRBD1. Trimming removed 5 bases from V and 7 bases from J; junction bases left unmatched: 6. Per germline, CDR1 MNHEY and CDR2 SMNVEV (reference sequence). This CDR3 contains 14 residues. The chain's CDR3 is CASSLQGAGQPQHF. CDR3 bases: TGTGCCAGCAGTCTACAGGGGGCAGGGCAGCCCCAGCATTTT.

The J gene is TRBJ2-4, the V gene TRBV5-1, with 9 nucleotides matching TRBD1. The CDR3 loop spans 16 amino acids. The V segment lost 0 bases and the J segment 8 bases; nucleotides outside the gene matches: 9. Germline V CDR1 and CDR2: SGHRS, YFSETQ. CDR3 amino acids: CASSLARKTGGDIQYF. The CDR3 DNA reads TGCGCCAGCAGCTTGGCCAGAAAGACAGGGGGGGACATTCAGTACTTC.

The CDR3 is CASRTRDSSQHF. In DNA, the CDR3 is TGTGCCAGCAGGACCCGGGACAGTTCCCAGCATTTT. The chain has TRBV6-6 and TRBJ1-5; 7 bases align to TRBD1. The CDR3 consists of 12 residues. Germline values: CDR1 MNHNY, CDR2 SVGAGI (reference sequence). The J segment lost 11 bases and the V segment lost 6 bases, leaving 7 bases of the junction unmatched.

The chain joins TRBV6-1 to TRBJ1-2; tentative D call: TRBD1 (5 bases). Trimming shortened V by 9 bases and J by 8 bases, and 25 bases separated the two germline ends. Germline V lookup: CDR1 MNHNS, CDR2 SASEGT. The CDR3 loop spans 15 amino acids. CDR3 coding DNA: TGTGCCAGGAAGGAGAACGGGAGGGGCCATCTCGGCTACACCTTC. Translating it yields CARKENGRGHLGYTF.